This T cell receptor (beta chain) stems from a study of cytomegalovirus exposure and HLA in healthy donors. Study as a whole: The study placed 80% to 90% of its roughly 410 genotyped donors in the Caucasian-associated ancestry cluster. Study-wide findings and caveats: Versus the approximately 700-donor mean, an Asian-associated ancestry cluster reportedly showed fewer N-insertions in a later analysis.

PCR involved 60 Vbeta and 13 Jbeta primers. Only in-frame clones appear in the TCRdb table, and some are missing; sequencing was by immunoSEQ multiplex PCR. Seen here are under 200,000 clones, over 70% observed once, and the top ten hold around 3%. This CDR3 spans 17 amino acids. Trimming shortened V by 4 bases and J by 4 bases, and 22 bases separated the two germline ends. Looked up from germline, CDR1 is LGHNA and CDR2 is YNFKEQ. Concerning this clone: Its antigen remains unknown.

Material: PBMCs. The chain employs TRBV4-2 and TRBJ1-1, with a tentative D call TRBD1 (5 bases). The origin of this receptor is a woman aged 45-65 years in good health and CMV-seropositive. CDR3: CASSPIETAWAGTEAFF. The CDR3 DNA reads TGTGCCAGCAGCCCCATCGAGACAGCCTGGGCAGGCACTGAAGCTTTCTTT.